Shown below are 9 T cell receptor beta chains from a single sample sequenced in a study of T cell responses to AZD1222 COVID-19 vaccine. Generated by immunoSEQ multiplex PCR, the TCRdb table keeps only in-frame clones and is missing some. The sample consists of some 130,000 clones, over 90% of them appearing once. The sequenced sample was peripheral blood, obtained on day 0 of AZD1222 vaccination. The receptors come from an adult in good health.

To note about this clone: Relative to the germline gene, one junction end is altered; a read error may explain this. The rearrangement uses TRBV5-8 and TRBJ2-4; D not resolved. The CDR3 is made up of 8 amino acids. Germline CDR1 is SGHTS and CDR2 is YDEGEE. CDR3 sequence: CASSVQLF. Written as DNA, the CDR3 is TGTGCCAGCAGCGTCCAGCTTTTC.

The CDR3 reads CASSLGREGEAFF. Here the CDR3 DNA reads TGTGCCAGCAGCTTGGGCAGGGAGGGTGAAGCTTTCTTT. The V and J genes are TRBV5-5 and TRBJ1-1, with D perhaps matching TRBD1 (5 bases). The V end lost 0 bases, the J end lost 7 bases, and 10 bases lay between the germline ends. The CDR3 length is 13 residues. Per the germline V gene, CDR1 is SGHKS and CDR2 is YYEKEE (reference sequence).

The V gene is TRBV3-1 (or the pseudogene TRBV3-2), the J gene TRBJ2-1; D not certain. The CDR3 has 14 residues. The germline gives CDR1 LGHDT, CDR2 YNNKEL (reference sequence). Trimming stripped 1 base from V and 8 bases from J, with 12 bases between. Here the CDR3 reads CASSQAAASDEQFF. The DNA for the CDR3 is TGTGCCAGCAGCCAAGCTGCTGCGAGTGATGAGCAGTTCTTC.

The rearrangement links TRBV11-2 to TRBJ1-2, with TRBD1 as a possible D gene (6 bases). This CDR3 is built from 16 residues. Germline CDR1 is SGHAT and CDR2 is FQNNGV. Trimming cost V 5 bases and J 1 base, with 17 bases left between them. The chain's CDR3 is CASSVTGQPLNYGYTF. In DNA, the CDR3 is TGTGCCAGCAGCGTAACCGGACAGCCACTTAACTATGGCTACACCTTC. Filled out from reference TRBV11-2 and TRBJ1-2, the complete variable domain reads EAGVAQSPRYKIIEKRQSVAFWCNPISGHATLYWYQQILGQGPKLLIQFQNNGVVDDSQLPKDRFSAERLKGVDSTLKIQPAKLEDSAVYLCASSVTGQPLNYGYTFGSGTRLTVV.

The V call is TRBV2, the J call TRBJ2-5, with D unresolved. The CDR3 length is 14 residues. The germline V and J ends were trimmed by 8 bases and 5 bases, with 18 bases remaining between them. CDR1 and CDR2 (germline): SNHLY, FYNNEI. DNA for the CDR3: TGTGCCAGCTCCGAGCCAGCAGTCCCGGAGACCCAGTACTTC. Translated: CASSEPAVPETQYF.

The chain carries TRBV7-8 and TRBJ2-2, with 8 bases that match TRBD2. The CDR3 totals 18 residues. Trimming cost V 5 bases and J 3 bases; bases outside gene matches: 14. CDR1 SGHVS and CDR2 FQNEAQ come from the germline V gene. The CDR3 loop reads CASSPNAVAGLDTGELFF. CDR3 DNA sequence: TGTGCCAGCAGCCCCAATGCAGTAGCGGGATTAGACACCGGGGAGCTGTTTTTT.

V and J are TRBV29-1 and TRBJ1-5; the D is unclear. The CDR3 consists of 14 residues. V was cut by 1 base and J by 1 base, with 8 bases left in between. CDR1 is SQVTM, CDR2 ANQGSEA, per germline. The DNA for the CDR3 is TGCAGCGTTGAAGGGATCGCAAGCAATCAGCCCCAGCATTTT. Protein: CSVEGIASNQPQHF.

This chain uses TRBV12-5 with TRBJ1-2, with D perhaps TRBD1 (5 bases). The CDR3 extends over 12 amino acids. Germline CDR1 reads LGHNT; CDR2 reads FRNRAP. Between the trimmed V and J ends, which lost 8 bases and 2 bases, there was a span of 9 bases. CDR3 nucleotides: TGTGCTAGTAGTCGGGGCAACTATGGCTACACCTTC. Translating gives CASSRGNYGYTF.

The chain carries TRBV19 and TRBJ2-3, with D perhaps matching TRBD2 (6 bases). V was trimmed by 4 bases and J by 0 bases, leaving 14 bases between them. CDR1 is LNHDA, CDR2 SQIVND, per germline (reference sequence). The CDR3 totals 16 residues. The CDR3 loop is CASSTLLALSTDTQYF. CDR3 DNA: TGTGCCAGTAGTACCTTACTAGCACTGAGCACAGATACGCAGTATTTT.